This TCR beta chain was sequenced in a study of CD8+ T cells in alopecia areata. In the case of this clone: The antigen is undetermined.

Extracted from the samples, RNA was reverse transcribed into cDNA to serve as the sequencing template. The data were produced by immunoSEQ multiplex PCR, yet TCRdb's version contains in-frame clones alone and is incomplete. The sample consists of 89,000 or so clones, roughly 51% of them appearing once. Both peripheral blood and punch biopsies of lesional scalp skin were obtained from patients who had alopecia areata. Both CD4+ and CD8+ T cells were separated by sorting PBMCs. The CDR3 is made up of 11 amino acids. Germline lookup yields CDR1 MDHEN and CDR2 SYDVKM. V dropped 1 base and J dropped 4 bases, with 1 base sitting between them. Points from the study as a whole: Normal skin contains resident alphabeta T cells, and these are also sequenced in scalp samples. The study found TCR sharing across patients less clear than in mice, possibly for HLA reasons.

The chain recombines TRBV28 with TRBJ2-5; D is unclear. The sample consisted of NKG2D-high CD8+ T cells sorted from blood. The TCR comes from a human donor with alopecia areata. CDR3 protein: CASSLLETQYF. The DNA for the CDR3 is TGTGCCAGCAGTTTATTAGAGACCCAGTACTTC.